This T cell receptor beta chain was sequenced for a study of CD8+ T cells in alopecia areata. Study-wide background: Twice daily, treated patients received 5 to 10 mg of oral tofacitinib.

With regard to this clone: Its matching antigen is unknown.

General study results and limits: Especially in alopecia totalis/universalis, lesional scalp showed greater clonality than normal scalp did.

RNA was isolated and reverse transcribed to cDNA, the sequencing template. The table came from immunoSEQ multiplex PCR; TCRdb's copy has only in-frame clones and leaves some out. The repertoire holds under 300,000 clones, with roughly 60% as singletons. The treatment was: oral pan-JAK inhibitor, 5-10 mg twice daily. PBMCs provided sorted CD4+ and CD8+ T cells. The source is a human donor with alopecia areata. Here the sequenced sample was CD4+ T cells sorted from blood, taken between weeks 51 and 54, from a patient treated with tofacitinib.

For the CDR3, the DNA is TGTGCCAGCAGCACCCCCAGGGGCAATGAGCAGTTCTTC. It yields the protein CASSTPRGNEQFF. The chain carries TRBV11-2 and TRBJ2-1; weak D call: TRBD1 (6 bases). The CDR3 runs to 13 residues. CDR1 SGHAT and CDR2 FQNNGV come from the germline V gene. Trimming took 5 bases from V and 6 from J, leaving 11 bases between them.